The 7 T cell receptor beta chains in this list originate from one sample, sequenced in a study of control samples from healthy donors and cancer patients. Method: immunoSEQ multiplex PCR; TCRdb's copy keeps in-frame clones and lacks some. Found here are some 140,000 clones, around nine tenths of them singletons; the top ten hold approximately 11%. Material for sequencing was blood. The receptors shown here come from a man aged 25-40 years in good health.

The V and J genes are TRBV2 and TRBJ2-7; 8 nucleotides line up with TRBD2. J was trimmed by 4 bases and V by 4 bases; bases with no gene match: 6. Germline V CDR1 and CDR2: SNHLY, FYNNEI. The CDR3 covers 14 residues. The CDR3 region has the DNA TGTGCCAGCAGTGCAGCGGGAGTGGGATACGAGCAGTACTTC. The encoded protein is CASSAAGVGYEQYF.

Here the CDR3 DNA reads TGTGCCAGCAGTGAAGCTCCAGTTAAGGATGGCTACACCTTC. Its protein is CASSEAPVKDGYTF. The V call is TRBV2, the J call TRBJ1-2; D is uncertain. Between the trimmed V and J ends, which lost 0 bases and 6 bases, there was a span of 11 bases. Germline CDR1 SNHLY, CDR2 FYNNEI. CDR3 length equals 14 residues.

In nucleotides, the CDR3 is TGTGCCAGCAGCTCTGGCCGAATGGGGCCCAATGGCTATGGCTACACCTTC. This codes for CASSSGRMGPNGYGYTF. The V and J genes are TRBV11-3 and TRBJ1-2; D perhaps matches TRBD1 (5 bases). Per germline, CDR1 SGHNT and CDR2 YENEEA. V lost 4 bases to trimming and J lost 4 bases, with 22 bases between them. The CDR3 is made up of 17 amino acids.

This chain joins TRBV4-1 and TRBJ1-3, with D unclear. V was clipped by 4 bases and J by 2 bases, with 18 bases between them. Per germline, CDR1 MGHRA and CDR2 YSYEKL. The CDR3 totals 17 residues. Here the CDR3 reads CASSPYSGRDPGNTIYF. CDR3 nucleotides: TGCGCCAGCAGCCCGTATTCGGGCAGAGATCCTGGAAACACCATATATTTT.

The CDR3 loop reads CASNWGTYEQYF. CDR3 nucleotides: TGTGCCAGCAATTGGGGAACCTACGAGCAGTACTTC. V gene TRBV2 combines with J gene TRBJ2-7; D is uncertain. V was cut by 7 bases and J by 2 bases, with 9 bases left in between. Germline CDR1 is SNHLY and CDR2 is FYNNEI. The CDR3 loop spans 12 amino acids.

V gene TRBV28 combines with J gene TRBJ1-1; D remains ambiguous. V shed 2 bases and J shed 0 bases, with 7 bases lying between them. There are 14 residues in the CDR3. Germline V gene sequence: CDR1 MDHEN, CDR2 SYDVKM. CDR3 coding DNA: TGTGCCAGCAGTTTAGCCCCGTTGAACACTGAAGCTTTCTTT. This encodes CASSLAPLNTEAFF.

CDR3 coding DNA: TGTGCCAGCAGCCAAGAGGAGTTACGAGAGACCCAGTACTTC. It codes for CASSQEELRETQYF. This chain connects TRBV14 to TRBJ2-5; D not certain. Trimming shortened V by 0 bases and J by 4 bases, and 9 bases separated the two germline ends. Germline values: CDR1 SGHDN, CDR2 FVKESK. CDR3 length: 14 amino acids.